The rows below give T cell receptor beta chains drawn from one sample of a study of cytomegalovirus exposure and HLA in healthy donors. Profiled with immunoSEQ multiplex PCR; TCRdb holds only in-frame clones, not every one. There are about 140,000 clones in the sample; around 80% occur only once, and roughly 10% lies in the top ten. Sequencing used PBMCs. Receptor source: a woman aged 45-65 years in good health and CMV-seropositive. The CDR3 runs from the conserved cysteine through the conserved F or W. A D gene is named only where the DNA matches it firmly. The listing skips clone size in some rows; elsewhere it reads once, few, many or a size class.

D gene	V gene	clone size	J gene	CDR3 protein	CDR3 DNA
NA	TRBV7-3	NA	TRBJ1-1	CASSFSQNTEAFF	TGTGCCAGCAGCTTCAGTCAGAACACTGAAGCTTTCTTT
NA	TRBV6-1	NA	TRBJ1-5	CASSEVSGLNQPQHF	TGTGCCAGCAGTGAAGTATCAGGACTCAATCAGCCCCAGCATTTT
NA	TRBV9	NA	TRBJ1-2	CASSVGSGANYGYTF	TGTGCCAGCAGCGTAGGTTCAGGGGCTAACTATGGCTACACCTTC
NA	TRBV14	NA	TRBJ2-5	CASSQFSSRGETQYF	TGTGCCAGCAGCCAATTTTCTAGCCGAGGGGAGACCCAGTACTTC
NA	TRBV5-1	NA	TRBJ1-6	CASSFSSLKMSPLHF	TGCGCCAGCAGCTTTTCGTCTCTAAAGATGTCACCCCTCCACTTT
TRBD1	TRBV19	NA	TRBJ2-7	CASTGGQGNFYEQYF	TGTGCCAGTACGGGGGGACAGGGGAACTTCTACGAGCAGTACTTC
NA	TRBV7-2	NA	TRBJ2-1	CASSSYIYEQFF	TGTGCCAGCAGCTCGTATATCTATGAGCAGTTCTTC
TRBD1	TRBV6-4	NA	TRBJ1-1	CASSSQGDWNTEAFF	TGTGCCAGCAGTTCACAGGGGGACTGGAACACTGAAGCTTTCTTT
NA	TRBV29-1	NA	TRBJ2-7	CSVVGTISYEQYF	TGCAGCGTTGTCGGAACTATTTCCTACGAGCAGTACTTC
NA	TRBV9	NA	TRBJ2-5	CASSATPGDLGETQYF	TGTGCCAGCAGCGCAACCCCCGGGGACTTAGGGGAGACCCAGTACTTC
NA	TRBV2	few	TRBJ2-5	CASSFSDAGAMQYF	TGTGCCAGCAGCTTCTCCGATGCGGGGGCCATGCAGTACTTC